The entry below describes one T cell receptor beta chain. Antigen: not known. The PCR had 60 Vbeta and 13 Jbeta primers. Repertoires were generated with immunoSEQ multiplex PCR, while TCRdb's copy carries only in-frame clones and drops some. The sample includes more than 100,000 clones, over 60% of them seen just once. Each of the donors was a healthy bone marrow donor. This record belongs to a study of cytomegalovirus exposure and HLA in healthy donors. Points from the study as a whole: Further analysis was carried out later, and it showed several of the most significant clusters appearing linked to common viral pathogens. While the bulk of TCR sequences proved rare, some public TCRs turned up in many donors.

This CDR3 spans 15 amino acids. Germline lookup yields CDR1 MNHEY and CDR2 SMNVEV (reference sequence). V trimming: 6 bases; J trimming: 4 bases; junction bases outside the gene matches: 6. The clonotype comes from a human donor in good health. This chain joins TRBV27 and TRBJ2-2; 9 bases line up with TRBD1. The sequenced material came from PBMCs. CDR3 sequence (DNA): TGTGCCAGCAGCGAGACAGGGGGGAGCACCGGGGAGCTGTTTTTT. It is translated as CASSETGGSTGELFF.